This entry concerns a single T cell receptor beta chain. The antigen remains unidentified. Repertoires were generated with immunoSEQ multiplex PCR, while TCRdb's copy carries only in-frame clones and drops some. The sample records 120,000 or so clones, roughly 90% being singletons. The data were obtained in a study of OX40 agonist ivuxolimab in advanced cancers. For the study at large: Patients were given ivuxolimab, an antibody that agonizes OX40 (CD134). Partial responses were observed in three patients, of whom one had hepatocellular carcinoma and two had cutaneous melanoma. Findings and limits, study-wide: The antigens recognized by the expanded peripheral T cells, that is their antigen specificity, were not determined.

The receptor was isolated from an adult with an advanced solid tumor such as melanoma, head and neck, liver or kidney cancer. Specimen: CD4+ or CD8+ T cells sorted from blood, collected in a trial of the OX40 agonist ivuxolimab.

CDR3 nucleotide sequence: TGTGCCAGCAGTACAGGGGGGTCTGGAAACACCATATATTTT. Translation: CASSTGGSGNTIYF. V is TRBV6-1 and J is TRBJ1-3; TRBD1 matches at 8 bases. J lost 1 base, V lost 5 bases, and 1 base had no gene match. There are 14 residues in the CDR3. Germline lookup yields CDR1 MNHNS and CDR2 SASEGT.